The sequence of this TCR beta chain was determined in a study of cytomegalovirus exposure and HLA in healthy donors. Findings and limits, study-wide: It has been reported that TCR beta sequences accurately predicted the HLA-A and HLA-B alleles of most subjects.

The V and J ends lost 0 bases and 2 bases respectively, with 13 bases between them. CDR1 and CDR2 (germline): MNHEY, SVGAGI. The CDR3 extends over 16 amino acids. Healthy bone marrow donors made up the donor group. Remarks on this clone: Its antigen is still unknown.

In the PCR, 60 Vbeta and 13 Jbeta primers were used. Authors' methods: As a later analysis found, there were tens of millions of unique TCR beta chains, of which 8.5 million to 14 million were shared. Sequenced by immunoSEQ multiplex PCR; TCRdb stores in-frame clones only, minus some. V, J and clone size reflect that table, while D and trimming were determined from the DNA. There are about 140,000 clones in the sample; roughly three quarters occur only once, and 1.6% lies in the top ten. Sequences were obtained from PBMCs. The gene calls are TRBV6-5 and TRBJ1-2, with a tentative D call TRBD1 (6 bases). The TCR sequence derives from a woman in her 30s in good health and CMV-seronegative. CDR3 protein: CASSYSVTGGNYGYTF. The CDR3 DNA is TGTGCCAGCAGTTACTCGGTGACAGGTGGGAACTATGGCTACACCTTC.